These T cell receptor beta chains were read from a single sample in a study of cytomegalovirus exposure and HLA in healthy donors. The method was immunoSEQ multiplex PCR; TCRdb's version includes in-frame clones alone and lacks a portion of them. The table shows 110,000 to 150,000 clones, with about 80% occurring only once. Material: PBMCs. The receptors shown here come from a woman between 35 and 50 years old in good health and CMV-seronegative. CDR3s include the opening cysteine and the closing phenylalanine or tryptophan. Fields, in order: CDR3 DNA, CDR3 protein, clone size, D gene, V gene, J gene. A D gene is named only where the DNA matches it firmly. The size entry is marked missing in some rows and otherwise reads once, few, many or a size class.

DNA: TGTGCCAGCAGCCCTCTAGCGGGAGTTTACAATGAGCAGTTCTTC
CDR3: CASSPLAGVYNEQFF
size: .
D: TRBD2
V: TRBV11-2
J: TRBJ2-1

DNA: TGCGCCAGCAGCCAAGATAGCCTCAACACCGGGGAGCTGTTTTTT
CDR3: CASSQDSLNTGELFF
size: .
D: .
V: TRBV4-3
J: TRBJ2-2

DNA: TGTGCCATCAGGCGGGGGGTGGGGGTTGGTATTGAAGCTTTCTTT
CDR3: CAIRRGVGVGIEAFF
size: .
D: .
V: TRBV10-3
J: TRBJ1-1

DNA: TGTGCCAGCAGTTTATCGGCCAGGGGATGGTCACCCCTCCACTTT
CDR3: CASSLSARGWSPLHF
size: .
D: .
V: TRBV27
J: TRBJ1-6

DNA: TGTGCCAGCTCACCACCTGTGGACAGGCTAGACACCTTC
CDR3: CASSPPVDRLDTF
size: .
D: TRBD1
V: TRBV18
J: TRBJ1-2

DNA: TGTGCCAGCAGCCTAAGTAACGAGCAGTACTTC
CDR3: CASSLSNEQYF
size: .
D: .
V: TRBV7-2
J: TRBJ2-7

DNA: TGTGCCAGTAGTATCCCCAGGGCGAACACTGAAGCTTTCTTT
CDR3: CASSIPRANTEAFF
size: .
D: .
V: TRBV19
J: TRBJ1-1

DNA: TGTGCCAGCAGCTTGGGTTACTTCACCGGGGAGCTGTTTTTT
CDR3: CASSLGYFTGELFF
size: few
D: .
V: TRBV5-6
J: TRBJ2-2

DNA: TGTGCCAGCTCACCCTGGGGGGACAGGGCGAACACTGAAGCTTTCTTT
CDR3: CASSPWGDRANTEAFF
size: .
D: TRBD1
V: TRBV18
J: TRBJ1-1

DNA: TGTGCCAGCATGCCAGGGGGCTTATCGGGTGGCTACACCTTC
CDR3: CASMPGGLSGGYTF
size: .
D: TRBD1
V: TRBV28
J: TRBJ1-2

DNA: TGCGCCAGCAGTTACAGGGGATCGGAGCCCCAGCATTTT
CDR3: CASSYRGSEPQHF
size: .
D: TRBD1
V: TRBV10-2
J: TRBJ1-5

DNA: TGTGCCAGCAGCCCGGACGGGGGACTCACAGATACGCAGTATTTT
CDR3: CASSPDGGLTDTQYF
size: few
D: .
V: TRBV7-6
J: TRBJ2-3

DNA: TGTGCCAGCAGCTCTTCTAGCGGGAGTCTATACAATGAGCAGTTCTTC
CDR3: CASSSSSGSLYNEQFF
size: .
D: TRBD2
V: TRBV5-4
J: TRBJ2-1

DNA: TGTGCCAGCACCTCCGTTGGACTAGCGGACACCGGGGAGCTGTTTTTT
CDR3: CASTSVGLADTGELFF
size: .
D: TRBD2
V: TRBV5-4
J: TRBJ2-2

DNA: TGTGCCAGCATCTTAGCAGATACGCAGTATTTT
CDR3: CASILADTQYF
size: few
D: .
V: TRBV21-1
J: TRBJ2-3

DNA: TGCGCCAGCAGTGAGAGGTTAGGGACAGGCTACAATGAGCAGTTCTTC
CDR3: CASSERLGTGYNEQFF
size: .
D: TRBD1
V: TRBV10-1
J: TRBJ2-1

DNA: TGTGCCAGCAGCCTTAGCGGGAGTACGGATGAGCAGTTCTTC
CDR3: CASSLSGSTDEQFF
size: .
D: TRBD2
V: TRBV5-4
J: TRBJ2-1

DNA: TGCGCCAGCAGCCATCACGGGACAGGGGTTTTGGAGACCCAGTACTTC
CDR3: CASSHHGTGVLETQYF
size: once
D: TRBD1
V: TRBV5-1
J: TRBJ2-5

DNA: TGTGCCAGCAGCTCGGGTCCTAACACTGAAGCTTTCTTT
CDR3: CASSSGPNTEAFF
size: .
D: .
V: TRBV7-2
J: TRBJ1-1

DNA: TGTGCCAGCAGCCCCAGGTGGGGGGGTACCGGGGAGCTGTTTTTT
CDR3: CASSPRWGGTGELFF
size: few
D: TRBD2
V: TRBV7-3
J: TRBJ2-2

DNA: TGTGCCAGCAGCCTCACGCAGGGGAGGGGCGAGCAGTACTTC
CDR3: CASSLTQGRGEQYF
size: once
D: .
V: TRBV9
J: TRBJ2-7

DNA: TGCGCCAGCAGCCAGACAAAAGGGGGGGGTCCTAGCTCCTACGAGCAGTACTTC
CDR3: CASSQTKGGGPSSYEQYF
size: .
D: .
V: TRBV4-1
J: TRBJ2-7

DNA: TGTTCCAGCAGCTTAAGCTTTGAGGCAGATACGCAGTATTTT
CDR3: CSSSLSFEADTQYF
size: .
D: .
V: TRBV7-9
J: TRBJ2-3

DNA: TGTGCCAGCAGAACTAGCGGGAGATACAATGAGCAGTTCTTC
CDR3: CASRTSGRYNEQFF
size: .
D: TRBD2
V: TRBV6-6
J: TRBJ2-1

DNA: TGCGCCCGTTTGCGAGGGGGCCCGAGCTCCTACAATGAGCAGTTCTTC
CDR3: CARLRGGPSSYNEQFF
size: .
D: TRBD1
V: TRBV10-1
J: TRBJ2-1

DNA: TGTGCCAGCAGTTTAACTTGGACAGGGGGAGGCTACACCTTC
CDR3: CASSLTWTGGGYTF
size: .
D: TRBD1
V: TRBV27
J: TRBJ1-2

DNA: TGTGCCACCAGCAGTAAAGGGACAGGGGATTGGATTAGGGGCGATAGCAATCAGCCCCAGCATTTT
CDR3: CATSSKGTGDWIRGDSNQPQHF
size: .
D: TRBD1
V: TRBV15
J: TRBJ1-5

DNA: TGTGCCAGCAGCTTGGGCCTAGAAGCTTTCTTT
CDR3: CASSLGLEAFF
size: .
D: .
V: TRBV7-8
J: TRBJ1-1

DNA: TGCGCCAGCAGCCCCGGGACAGCCCAAGAGACCCAGTACTTC
CDR3: CASSPGTAQETQYF
size: .
D: TRBD1
V: TRBV5-1
J: TRBJ2-5

DNA: TGTGCCAGCAGCTCCGGACTAGCTGGGTACGAGCAGTACTTC
CDR3: CASSSGLAGYEQYF
size: .
D: TRBD2
V: TRBV7-2
J: TRBJ2-7

DNA: TGTGCCAGCAGTCAAGTTAGCGGTGCCTCCTACAATGAGCAGTTCTTC
CDR3: CASSQVSGASYNEQFF
size: .
D: .
V: TRBV7-2
J: TRBJ2-1

DNA: TGCGCCAGCAGCCTACCCCTGGGGGGACGTGGAAACACCATATATTTT
CDR3: CASSLPLGGRGNTIYF
size: .
D: .
V: TRBV4-1
J: TRBJ1-3

DNA: TGTGCCAGCTCACCACAGGAACAGGGGGCAGATACGCAGTATTTT
CDR3: CASSPQEQGADTQYF
size: .
D: TRBD1
V: TRBV18
J: TRBJ2-3

DNA: TGCAGTGCTACTCAGGGTTATGGCTACACCTTC
CDR3: CSATQGYGYTF
size: .
D: .
V: TRBV20-1
J: TRBJ1-2

DNA: TGTGCCAGCAGCTTAACGTCGGGGACTATTCCCGGGGAGCTGTTTTTT
CDR3: CASSLTSGTIPGELFF
size: .
D: TRBD2
V: TRBV7-3
J: TRBJ2-2

DNA: TGTGCCAGCAGTGGGAATAGCGGTCAAGAGACCCAGTACTTC
CDR3: CASSGNSGQETQYF
size: .
D: .
V: TRBV2
J: TRBJ2-5

DNA: TGTGCCTGGAGGGTAGCTGGTATGAACACTGAAGCTTTCTTT
CDR3: CAWRVAGMNTEAFF
size: .
D: .
V: TRBV30
J: TRBJ1-1

DNA: TGTGCCAGCAGCTCAGCGGGAGGAATCTACAATGAGCAGTTCTTC
CDR3: CASSSAGGIYNEQFF
size: .
D: TRBD2
V: TRBV7-3
J: TRBJ2-1

DNA: TGTGCCAGCAGTGACGGGAACACCGGGGAGCTGTTTTTT
CDR3: CASSDGNTGELFF
size: .
D: .
V: TRBV2
J: TRBJ2-2